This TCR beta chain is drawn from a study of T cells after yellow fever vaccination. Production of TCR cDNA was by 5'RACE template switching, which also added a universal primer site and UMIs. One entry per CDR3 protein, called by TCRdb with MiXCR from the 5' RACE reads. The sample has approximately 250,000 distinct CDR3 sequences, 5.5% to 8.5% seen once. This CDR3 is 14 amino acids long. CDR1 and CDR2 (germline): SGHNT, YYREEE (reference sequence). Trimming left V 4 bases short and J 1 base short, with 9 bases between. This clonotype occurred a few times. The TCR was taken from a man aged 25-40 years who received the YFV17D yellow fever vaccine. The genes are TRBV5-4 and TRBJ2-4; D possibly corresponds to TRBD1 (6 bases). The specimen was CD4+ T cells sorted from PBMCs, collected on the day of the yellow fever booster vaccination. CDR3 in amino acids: CASSAQGAKNIQYF. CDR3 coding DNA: TGTGCCAGCAGCGCCCAGGGGGCCAAAAACATTCAGTACTTC.